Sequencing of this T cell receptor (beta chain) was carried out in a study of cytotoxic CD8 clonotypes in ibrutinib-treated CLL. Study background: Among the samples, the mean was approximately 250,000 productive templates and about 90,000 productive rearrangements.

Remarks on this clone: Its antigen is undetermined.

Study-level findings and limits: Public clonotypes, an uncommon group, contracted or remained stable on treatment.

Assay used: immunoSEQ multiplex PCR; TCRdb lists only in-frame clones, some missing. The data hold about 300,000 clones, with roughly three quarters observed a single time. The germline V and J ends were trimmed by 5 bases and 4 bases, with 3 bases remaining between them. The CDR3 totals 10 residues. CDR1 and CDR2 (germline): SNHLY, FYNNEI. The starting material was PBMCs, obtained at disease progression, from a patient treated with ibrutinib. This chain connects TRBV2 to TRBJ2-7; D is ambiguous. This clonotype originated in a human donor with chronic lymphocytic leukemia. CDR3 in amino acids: CASSNYEQYF. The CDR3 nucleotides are TGTGCCAGCAGTAATTACGAGCAGTACTTC.